The 17 T cell receptor beta chains below were found in one sample sequenced in a study of siplizumab effects on memory and regulatory T cells. The data were produced by immunoSEQ multiplex PCR, yet TCRdb's version contains in-frame clones alone and is incomplete. The data show some 100,000 clones, with 80% to 95% seen just once and under 0.2% held by the top ten. Sequencing was carried out using non-Treg CD4+ T cells sorted from blood. All receptors come from a human donor in good health.

This clone was seen only once. The V call is TRBV11-3, the J call TRBJ2-3; D not resolved. The length of the CDR3 is 11 residues. Germline V gives CDR1 SGHNT, CDR2 YENEEA. Between the trimmed V and J ends, which lost 8 bases and 4 bases, there was a span of 7 bases. The CDR3 nucleotides read TGTGCCAGCTCACGTTCAGATACGCAGTATTTT. Amino acid sequence: CASSRSDTQYF.

The rearrangement uses TRBV6-1 and TRBJ2-3; 13 positions agree with TRBD2. Germline CDR1 is MNHNS and CDR2 is SASEGT. CDR3 length: 15 amino acids. The trim removed 5 bases at V and 15 bases at J, leaving 14 bases unmatched. The CDR3: CASSSRDGLAGASYF. Written as DNA, the CDR3 is TGTGCCAGCAGTTCCCGTGACGGACTAGCGGGGGCAAGTTATTTT.

This clone was seen once. The gene calls are TRBV27 and TRBJ1-5; D may be TRBD1 (6 bases). Germline loops: CDR1 MNHEY, CDR2 SMNVEV (reference sequence). The CDR3 loop spans 13 amino acids. V gave up 6 bases and J gave up 3 bases, with 9 bases separating them. In DNA form, the CDR3 reads TGTGCCAGCAGAGGGGGGATCAATCAGCCCCAGCATTTT. The encoded protein is CASRGGINQPQHF.

The genes are TRBV23-1 and TRBJ1-5; no clear D gene. TRBV23-1 qualifies as an ORF whose function is uncertain. V lost 2 bases to trimming and J lost 5 bases, with 4 bases between them. This CDR3 spans 12 amino acids. As DNA, the CDR3 is TGCGCCAGCAGTCAACAGTATCAGCCCCAGCATTTT. Its translation is CASSQQYQPQHF.

The chain carries TRBV7-2 and TRBJ2-7, with TRBD2 matching 9 bases. The CDR3 covers 14 residues. V lost 3 bases to trimming and J lost 2 bases; unmatched junction nucleotides: 2. CDR1 SGHTA and CDR2 FQGNSA come from the germline V gene. CDR3 amino acids: CASSFERGAYEQYF. CDR3 in DNA: TGTGCCAGCAGCTTCGAGCGGGGGGCCTACGAGCAGTACTTC.

About this clone: The identical CDR3 is also encoded by other nucleotide sequences in the sample. This chain connects TRBV5-4 to TRBJ1-5; D possibly corresponds to TRBD1 (5 bases). CDR3 size: 15 residues. V was clipped by 4 bases and J by 2 bases, with 13 bases between them. CDR1 is SGHNT and CDR2 is YYREEE in the germline V gene (reference sequence). CDR3 nucleotide sequence: TGTGCCAGCAGCCTCGATGGGGGGGGCAATCAGCCCCAGCATTTT. Translating it yields CASSLDGGGNQPQHF.

The V call is TRBV19, the J call TRBJ1-4, with 7 positions matching TRBD1. The J segment lost 7 bases and the V segment lost 4 bases, leaving 3 bases of the junction unmatched. Germline V gene sequence: CDR1 LNHDA, CDR2 SQIVND (reference sequence). The CDR3 contains 13 residues. The CDR3 bases are TGTGCCAGTAGTAACAGGGGAGGTGAAAAACTGTTTTTT. This sequence encodes CASSNRGGEKLFF.

The chain has TRBV18 and TRBJ1-5, with D possibly being TRBD1 (6 bases). Germline V gene lookup returns CDR1 KGHSH and CDR2 LQKENI. The CDR3 sequence is 14 residues long. V was cut by 3 bases and J by 7 bases, with 13 bases left in between. The CDR3 nucleotides read TGTGCCAGCTCACCCCTTAGGGGGGAACAGCCCCAGCATTTT. Its translation: CASSPLRGEQPQHF.

This clone was detected once. DNA for the CDR3: TGTGCCAGCAGGCAGACAAAGACCTACGAGCAGTACTTC. Translated, it gives CASRQTKTYEQYF. The chain couples TRBV6-5 to TRBJ2-7; D call uncertain. Germline V gene sequence: CDR1 MNHEY, CDR2 SVGAGI. The CDR3 length is 13 residues. V was clipped by 6 bases and J by 2 bases, with 11 bases between them.

V is TRBV4-1 and J is TRBJ1-4, with D possibly matching TRBD1 (5 bases). Trimming cost V 4 bases and J 4 bases, with 16 bases left between them. CDR1 and CDR2 from the germline V gene are MGHRA and YSYEKL. The CDR3 runs 16 residues. The CDR3 sequence is CASSPAGVGINEKLFF. The CDR3 DNA reads TGCGCCAGCAGCCCGGCGGGGGTAGGGATTAATGAAAAACTGTTTTTT.

V is TRBV5-1 and J is TRBJ2-3, with 10 bases matching TRBD2. The germline V gene encodes CDR1 SGHRS and CDR2 YFSETQ. The V segment lost 3 bases and the J segment 2 bases; nucleotides outside the gene matches: 12. The CDR3 is 18 amino acids. DNA of the CDR3: TGCGCCAGCAGCTCCAAGCGGACTAGCGGCCAGACCACAGATACGCAGTATTTT. It translates to CASSSKRTSGQTTDTQYF.

The V call is TRBV10-2, the J call TRBJ1-3; D may be TRBD1 (5 bases). This CDR3 contains 14 residues. V dropped 2 bases and J dropped 5 bases, with 10 bases sitting between them. Germline V CDR1 and CDR2: WSHSY, SAAADI. CDR3: CASSEQGLRNTIYF. The CDR3 DNA sequence: TGCGCCAGCAGTGAGCAGGGTCTGAGAAACACCATATATTTT.

The chain employs TRBV5-6 and TRBJ2-3; weak D call: TRBD2 (7 bases). Germline V lookup: CDR1 SGHDT, CDR2 YYEEEE. Between the trimmed V and J ends, which lost 0 bases and 2 bases, there was a span of 16 bases. The CDR3 sequence is 17 residues long. CDR3 sequence reads: CASSLAGRGGPTDTQYF. Here the CDR3 DNA reads TGTGCCAGCAGCTTGGCTGGGCGCGGGGGCCCCACAGATACGCAGTATTTT.

A single count supports this clone. The genes are TRBV23-1 and TRBJ2-3; TRBD1 matches 10 bases. TRBV23-1 is an open reading frame, and its role is uncertain. Trimming removed 11 bases from V and 3 bases from J; junction bases left unmatched: 20. This CDR3 contains 18 residues. CDR3 sequence reads: CAPPFYDRGLSGTDTQYF. The CDR3 bases are TGCGCCCCCCCGTTTTACGACAGGGGGCTTTCGGGGACAGATACGCAGTATTTT.

The chain carries TRBV4-1 and TRBJ2-1; D might be TRBD2 (6 bases). The CDR3 totals 16 residues. Germline V gene sequence: CDR1 MGHRA, CDR2 YSYEKL. Trimming removed 1 base at V and 2 bases at J, with 12 bases between. The CDR3 is CASSQGLRGTYNEQFF. For the CDR3, the DNA is TGCGCCAGCAGCCAAGGACTTCGCGGGACCTACAATGAGCAGTTCTTC.

V usage is TRBV4-1 and J usage is TRBJ1-3, with D unresolved. The CDR3 has 15 residues. V gave up 2 bases and J gave up 4 bases, with 12 bases separating them. CDR1 and CDR2 (germline): MGHRA, YSYEKL. This CDR3 reads CASSQPRQLGNTIYF. Written as DNA, the CDR3 is TGCGCCAGCAGCCAACCGCGGCAGCTCGGAAACACCATATATTTT.

V usage is TRBV25-1 and J usage is TRBJ2-1; TRBD2 aligns across 8 bases. This CDR3 spans 16 amino acids. The trim removed 10 bases at V and 3 bases at J, leaving 14 bases unmatched. Germline values: CDR1 MGHDK, CDR2 SYGVNS. In nucleotides, the CDR3 is TGTGCCACCCGACCCTCGGGAGCGGGAGACTACAATGAGCAGTTCTTC. Translation gives CATRPSGAGDYNEQFF.